The 22 T cell receptor beta chains in this list originate from one sample, sequenced in a study of T cells in Graves' hyperthyroidism and ophthalmopathy. The CDR3 regions of TCR beta were amplified from RNA transcripts. HTBI primers were the set used in a first-round RT-PCR of the TCR CDR3. TCRdb reanalysed the multiplex PCR reads using MiXCR and keeps one entry per CDR3 protein. Of around 500,000 distinct CDR3 sequences in the sample, about an eighth were seen once. The source material was blood. The receptors here all came from a woman aged 18-29 years with Graves' hyperthyroidism.

This chain joins TRBV15 and TRBJ1-2; D uncertain. Germline V gene sequence: CDR1 LNHNV, CDR2 YYDKDF (reference sequence). The CDR3 has 18 amino acids. The V end lost 6 bases, the J end lost 2 bases, and 25 bases lay between the germline ends. The CDR3 reads CATSEYRASPNSNYGYTF. In DNA, the CDR3 is TGTGCCACCAGTGAATACCGGGCCTCCCCTAATTCAAACTATGGCTACACCTTC. Full variable domain (rest looked up from reference TRBV15 and TRBJ1-2): DAMVIQNPRYQVTQFGKPVTLSCSQTLNHNVMYWYQQKSSQAPKLLFHYYDKDFNNEADTPDNFQSRRPNTSFCFLDIRSPGLGDTAMYLCATSEYRASPNSNYGYTFGSGTRLTVV.

In this sample, this clonotype turned up many times. The chain combines TRBV27 with TRBJ1-2; tentative D call: TRBD1 (6 bases). The germline V gene encodes CDR1 MNHEY and CDR2 SMNVEV (reference sequence). V gave up 4 bases and J gave up 4 bases, with 19 bases separating them. This CDR3 comprises 16 residues. In DNA, the CDR3 is TGTGCCAGCAGTTCGACACTTTCGACAGGCCTCTATGGCTACACCTTC. Translating it yields CASSSTLSTGLYGYTF.

This clonotype was recorded a few times. The chain is built from TRBV24-1 and TRBJ2-5; TRBD2 matches at 10 bases. The CDR3 sequence is 17 residues long. V was clipped by 4 bases and J by 5 bases; unmatched bases: 12. Germline CDR1 KGHDR, CDR2 SFDVKD. The CDR3 DNA sequence: TGTGCCACCAGTGAGTTGTCTAGCGGGAGCAGGGGGGAGACCCAGTACTTC. Its protein is CATSELSSGSRGETQYF.

This clonotype was observed a handful of times. The chain has TRBV3-1 and TRBJ2-7; D gene unclear. CDR1 LGHDT and CDR2 YNNKEL come from the germline V gene (reference sequence). V was trimmed by 4 bases and J by 1 base, leaving 17 bases between them. CDR3 length equals 16 residues. CDR3 in amino acids: CASSPLFGANSYEQYF. The CDR3 bases are TGTGCCAGCAGCCCTCTTTTCGGAGCAAATTCCTACGAGCAGTACTTC.

In DNA form, the CDR3 reads TGTGCCACCGCCTTGGGACTAGCGGCACAAGAGACCCAGTACTTC. This codes for CATALGLAAQETQYF. The J gene is TRBJ2-5, the V gene TRBV24-1, with 11 bases lining up with TRBD2. CDR1 is KGHDR and CDR2 is SFDVKD in the germline V gene. The V gene end was trimmed by 9 bases and the J gene end by 2 bases; junction bases not matched to a gene: 7. The CDR3 runs 15 residues.

This clonotype was detected only a few times. V gene TRBV16 combines with J gene TRBJ1-1, with TRBD1 as a possible D gene (5 bases). There are 15 residues in the CDR3. Deletions cut 0 bases from V and 5 bases from J, with 13 bases between. The germline V gene has CDR1 KGHSY and CDR2 FQNENV. This CDR3 is CASSQSQGWETEAFF. Written as DNA, the CDR3 is TGTGCCAGCAGCCAATCGCAGGGTTGGGAAACTGAAGCTTTCTTT.

The chain recombines TRBV29-1 with TRBJ2-5, with D tentatively TRBD1 (6 bases). Germline V gene sequence: CDR1 SQVTM, CDR2 ANQGSEA. V was clipped by 4 bases and J by 1 base, with 16 bases between them. This CDR3 is 15 amino acids long. CDR3 sequence: CSVALTGGGQETQYF. CDR3 DNA sequence: TGCAGCGTTGCCTTGACAGGTGGGGGCCAAGAGACCCAGTACTTC. Full variable domain (remainder filled in from reference TRBV29-1 and TRBJ2-5): SAVISQKPSRDICQRGTSLTIQCQVDSQVTMMFWYRQQPGQSLTLIATANQGSEATYESGFVIDKFPISRPNLTFSTLTVSNMSPEDSSIYLCSVALTGGGQETQYFGPGTRLLVL.

The genes are TRBV19 and TRBJ2-3; 10 nucleotides agree with TRBD2. Trimming at V came to 5 bases and at J to 5 bases, leaving 7 bases not matched to a gene. The CDR3 runs 15 residues. From germline, CDR1 is LNHDA and CDR2 SQIVND (reference sequence). CDR3: CASSELAGNVDTQYF. CDR3 DNA sequence: TGTGCCAGTAGTGAACTAGCGGGAAATGTAGATACGCAGTATTTT. Full variable domain (missing parts from reference TRBV19 and TRBJ2-3): DGGITQSPKYLFRKEGQNVTLSCEQNLNHDAMYWYRQDPGQGLRLIYYSQIVNDFQKGDIAEGYSVSREKKESFPLTVTSAQKNPTAFYLCASSELAGNVDTQYFGPGTRLTVL.

There are many counts of this clonotype. This chain links TRBV30 with TRBJ2-1, with D possibly being TRBD1 (6 bases). V was trimmed by 0 bases and J by 4 bases, leaving 10 bases between them. CDR3 length equals 14 residues. CDR1 and CDR2 from the germline V gene are GTSNPN and SVGIG (reference sequence). CDR3 protein: CAWSVRDKYNEQFF. The CDR3 DNA reads TGTGCCTGGAGTGTCCGGGACAAATACAATGAGCAGTTCTTC.

In this sample, this clonotype turned up many times. The V and J genes are TRBV11-2 and TRBJ2-2; D unclear. The CDR3 extends over 14 amino acids. Per the germline V gene, CDR1 is SGHAT and CDR2 is FQNNGV. Trimming took 3 bases from V and 6 from J, leaving 11 bases between them. CDR3 sequence reads: CASSFVQTPGELFF. The CDR3 nucleotides are TGTGCCAGCAGCTTCGTTCAGACCCCCGGGGAGCTGTTTTTT.

This clonotype was observed a handful of times. The chain is built from TRBV6-1 and TRBJ1-2; 8 bases are a match to TRBD1. After removal of 2 bases from V and 4 bases from J, the junction contained 9 bases not matched to a gene. Germline assignment: CDR1 MNHNS and CDR2 SASEGT. CDR3 length: 16 amino acids. The CDR3 reads CASSENSPTGAYGYTF. In nucleotides, the CDR3 is TGTGCCAGCAGTGAAAATTCCCCGACAGGGGCCTATGGCTACACCTTC.

Ten or more counts support this clonotype. The chain joins TRBV6-1 to TRBJ2-1; D ambiguous. Trimming pared 7 bases from V and 5 bases from J, leaving 21 bases between. The CDR3 has 16 amino acids. Germline CDR1 MNHNS, CDR2 SASEGT. CDR3 loop: CASTDPVSFRHNEQFF. CDR3 nucleotides: TGTGCCAGCACCGACCCTGTAAGTTTTCGACACAATGAGCAGTTCTTC.

This clonotype has a handful of counts. CDR3 region: CASTITSSGANVLTF. Here the CDR3 DNA reads TGTGCCAGCACCATCACCAGCTCTGGGGCCAACGTCCTGACTTTC. V usage is TRBV3-1 and J usage is TRBJ2-6; no clear D. The V end was cut by 7 bases, the J end by 0 bases, with 10 bases between. Germline assignment: CDR1 LGHDT and CDR2 YNNKEL (reference sequence). The CDR3 has 15 residues. Looking up the rest from reference TRBV3-1 and TRBJ2-6 gives the full variable domain: DTAVSQTPKYLVTQMGNDKSIKCEQNLGHDTMYWYKQDSKKFLKIMFSYNNKELIINETVPNRFSPKSPDKAHLNLHINSLELGDSAVYFCASTITSSGANVLTFGAGSRLTVL.

This clonotype was detected many times. The gene calls are TRBV20-1 and TRBJ2-1, with 14 bases matching TRBD2. CDR1 and CDR2 from the germline V gene are DFQATT and SNEGSKA (reference sequence). The CDR3 has 15 amino acids. V shed 3 bases, J shed 8 bases, and the junction held 6 bases outside the gene matches. CDR3 in amino acids: CSASSGTSGGDEQFF. The CDR3, as DNA: TGCAGTGCTAGCTCAGGGACTAGCGGGGGCGATGAGCAGTTCTTC.

This clonotype was detected only a few times. DNA of the CDR3: TGTGCCAGCAGCCTCCCACACAATGAGCAGTTCTTC. Its translation: CASSLPHNEQFF. The rearrangement links TRBV5-4 to TRBJ2-1; D call uncertain. This CDR3 comprises 12 residues. CDR1 is SGHNT, CDR2 YYREEE, per germline (reference sequence). Trimming stripped 4 bases from V and 5 bases from J, with 7 bases between.

This clonotype was detected only a few times. This chain uses TRBV5-1 with TRBJ1-1, with no clear D. CDR1 and CDR2 (germline): SGHRS, YFSETQ. Trimming took 2 bases from V and 2 from J, leaving 7 bases between them. This CDR3 contains 13 residues. The CDR3 coding sequence is TGCGCCAGCAGCTTCGTAAGAAACACTGAAGCTTTCTTT. This gives the protein CASSFVRNTEAFF.

This clonotype was detected many times. The V call is TRBV19, the J call TRBJ1-5, with TRBD1 matching 7 bases. This CDR3 contains 16 residues. After removal of 5 bases from V and 0 bases from J, the junction contained 7 bases not matched to a gene. Germline V CDR1 and CDR2: LNHDA, SQIVND (reference sequence). CDR3 sequence (DNA): TGTGCCAGTAGTGTTGGACAGGTCCATAGCAATCAGCCCCAGCATTTT. Translation: CASSVGQVHSNQPQHF.

This clonotype was picked up many times. The genes are TRBV5-4 and TRBJ1-6, with D perhaps TRBD1 (5 bases). The CDR3 has 12 residues. V lost 0 bases to trimming and J lost 13 bases, with 8 bases between them. CDR1 SGHNT and CDR2 YYREEE come from the germline V gene (reference sequence). Here the CDR3 reads CASSLDWGPLHF. In DNA, the CDR3 is TGTGCCAGCAGCTTGGATTGGGGGCCCCTCCACTTT.

This clonotype has only a few counts. V usage is TRBV7-6 and J usage is TRBJ1-6, with 9 bases fitting TRBD1. Germline trimming cut 1 base from V and 2 bases from J; bases unmatched to any gene: 9. The CDR3 contains 19 residues. From germline, CDR1 is SGHVS and CDR2 FNYEAQ. DNA of the CDR3: TGTGCCAGCAGCTTAGTACTCGGGACAGGGAAGGCCTATAATTCACCCCTCCACTTT. Translating it yields CASSLVLGTGKAYNSPLHF.

This clonotype was counted at least ten times. The chain has TRBV10-1 and TRBJ2-1; 14 nucleotides match TRBD2. The CDR3 length is 16 residues. Germline V CDR1 and CDR2: WNHNN, SYGVQD (reference sequence). The trim removed 5 bases at V and 8 bases at J, leaving 8 bases unmatched. CDR3 DNA: TGCGCCAGCAGTAAAGGGACTAGCGGGAGAAGGGATGAGCAGTTCTTC. Protein: CASSKGTSGRRDEQFF.

This clonotype has ten or more counts. The chain employs TRBV6-1 and TRBJ2-3; D is perhaps TRBD2 (5 bases). Trimming removed 2 bases from V and 0 bases from J, with 12 bases in between. CDR1 MNHNS and CDR2 SASEGT come from the germline V gene. CDR3 length: 16 residues. The CDR3 nucleotides read TGTGCCAGCAGTGAACTGGGAGTCTCTAGCACAGATACGCAGTATTTT. Translation gives CASSELGVSSTDTQYF.

This clonotype was observed at least ten times. The V and J genes are TRBV4-1 and TRBJ2-1; D ambiguous. The CDR3 consists of 12 residues. In germline, CDR1 is MGHRA, CDR2 YSYEKL. The V gene lost 0 bases and the J gene lost 9 bases, with 6 bases spanning the gap. The DNA for the CDR3 is TGCGCCAGCAGCCAAGATTTTAGTGAGCAGTTCTTC. Residues: CASSQDFSEQFF.